These T cell receptor beta chains were read from a single sample in a study of CD8+CD57+ T cells in acquired aplastic anemia. TCRdb re-called the reads through MiXCR, storing one row per CDR3 protein. Altogether approximately 190,000 distinct CDR3 sequences are present, 64% being singletons, with the ten largest covering around 46%. Material for sequencing was sorted CD4+, CD8+, or CD8+CD57+ T cells (not recorded which) from PBMCs. Every receptor here comes from a human donor with severe aplastic anemia or a healthy control (not recorded which). Both conserved end residues are part of each CDR3. Each record gives: clone size, V gene, D gene, J gene, CDR3 DNA, CDR3 protein. A D gene is named only where the DNA matches it firmly. Expanded clones get a size class; other rows say once, few or many, or leave the size out.

>many|TRBV12-3/TRBV12-4|NA|TRBJ1-2
TGTGCCAGCAGTTTAAGCCCCCTAGGGAACTATGGCTACACCTTC
CASSLSPLGNYGYTF
>NA|TRBV5-6|NA|TRBJ2-3
TGTGCCAGCAGCGGGGTTGGGGATACGCAGTATTTT
CASSGVGDTQYF
>NA|TRBV15|TRBD2|TRBJ2-3
TGTGCCACCAGCAGAGAGCAAGCAGCGGGGGTCGATACGCAGTATTTT
CATSREQAAGVDTQYF
>few|TRBV2|NA|TRBJ2-7
TGTGCCAGCAGTGTTAGGAACGAGCAGTACTTC
CASSVRNEQYF
>NA|TRBV7-2|TRBD2|TRBJ2-1
TGTGCCAGCAGCCCCCGGACTAGCCCGACATACAATGAGCAGTTCTTC
CASSPRTSPTYNEQFF
>NA|TRBV2|TRBD1|TRBJ1-5
TGTGCCAGCAGTGTATCCCTGGGACAGGGCTATAGCAATCAGCCCCAGCATTTT
CASSVSLGQGYSNQPQHF
>NA|TRBV10-1|NA|TRBJ2-2
TGCGCCAGCAGTGAGGGGGAAACCCCCAACACCGGGGAGCTGTTTTTT
CASSEGETPNTGELFF
>NA|TRBV5-8|TRBD2|TRBJ2-3
TGTGCCAGCAGCCCTAGCGGGGGAAGCACAGATACGCAGTATTTT
CASSPSGGSTDTQYF
>many|TRBV4-1|NA|TRBJ1-1
TGCGCCAGCAGCCAAGACCAGGGTGGAGTAACTGAAGCTTTCTTT
CASSQDQGGVTEAFF
>NA|TRBV6-6|NA|TRBJ1-1
TGTGCCAGCAGTTACGACAGTCCGAACACTGAAGCTTTCTTT
CASSYDSPNTEAFF
>many|TRBV5-1|TRBD1|TRBJ2-2
TGCGCCAGCAGCTCGGACAGGGGCGATGTCACCGGGGAGCTGTTTTTT
CASSSDRGDVTGELFF
>many|TRBV5-5|NA|TRBJ2-5
TGTGCCAGCAGCTTGATTTACTACAAAGAGACCCAGTACTTC
CASSLIYYKETQYF
>NA|TRBV7-6|NA|TRBJ1-1
TGTGCCAGCAGCTTAGGGATGAACCCTGAAGCTTTCTTT
CASSLGMNPEAFF
>many|TRBV6-5|NA|TRBJ2-7
TGTGCCAGCAGTTACCGGGACTCCCACGAGCAGTACTTC
CASSYRDSHEQYF
>NA|TRBV6-6|NA|TRBJ2-5
TGTGCCAGCAGTTGGTCGGGCCGGGAGACCCAGTACTTC
CASSWSGRETQYF
>NA|TRBV6-1|NA|TRBJ2-7
TGTGCCAGCAGTGAATCTCTCGTCGAGCAGTACTTC
CASSESLVEQYF
>NA|TRBV5-5|NA|TRBJ2-1
TGTGCCAGCAGCTTGGAGCAGGACAATGAGCAGTTCTTC
CASSLEQDNEQFF
>many|TRBV5-8|NA|TRBJ2-1
TGTGCCAGCAGCTTCTGGCGGACAGTATACAATGAGCAGTTCTTC
CASSFWRTVYNEQFF
>few|TRBV27|TRBD2|TRBJ2-3
TGTGCCAGCACCAGCGGGGGGGCTGAAGATACGCAGTATTTT
CASTSGGAEDTQYF
>few|TRBV20-1|NA|TRBJ2-7
TGCAGTGCTAGAGACCCGGGGGCTTGGGAGCAGTACTTC
CSARDPGAWEQYF
>once|TRBV10-3|TRBD1|TRBJ1-6
TGTGCCATCAGTGACGGGACAGGGATTTCACCCCTCCACTTT
CAISDGTGISPLHF
>NA|TRBV7-2|TRBD1|TRBJ1-6
TGTGCCAGCAGCCCCCCCCGCAGACAGGGGGCCCATTCACCCCTCCACTTT
CASSPPRRQGAHSPLHF
>NA|TRBV7-8|TRBD1|TRBJ2-5
TGTGCCAGCAGCCAAACTGGACAGGGCCGGGCGGAGACCCAGTACTTC
CASSQTGQGRAETQYF
>NA|TRBV29-1|TRBD2|TRBJ2-5
TGCAGCGTTTCTAGCGGGGGGAAGGAGACCCAGTACTTC
CSVSSGGKETQYF
>NA|TRBV7-9|TRBD1|TRBJ1-2
TGTGCCAGCAGCGACCAGGGGGGCTATGGCTACACCTTC
CASSDQGGYGYTF
>NA|TRBV10-2|NA|TRBJ1-6
TGCGCCAGCAGCCACTCTGGGGGAAATTCACCCCTCCACTTT
CASSHSGGNSPLHF
>once|TRBV5-1|TRBD2|TRBJ2-7
TGCGCCAGCAGTTCCGGGACTAGCGGTTACGAGCAGTACTTC
CASSSGTSGYEQYF
>NA|TRBV7-8|TRBD2|TRBJ2-7
TGTGCCAGCAGCTTATTAAGCGGGGTCTACGGGCAGTACTTC
CASSLLSGVYGQYF
>many|TRBV9|NA|TRBJ1-1
TGTGCCAGCAGCGCTTGGGGGGGGCCGAACACTGAAGCTTTCTTT
CASSAWGGPNTEAFF
>NA|TRBV20-1|NA|TRBJ2-3
TGCAGTGCTAGATCTGAGGGGGGGCGTGTAGATACGCAGTATTTT
CSARSEGGRVDTQYF